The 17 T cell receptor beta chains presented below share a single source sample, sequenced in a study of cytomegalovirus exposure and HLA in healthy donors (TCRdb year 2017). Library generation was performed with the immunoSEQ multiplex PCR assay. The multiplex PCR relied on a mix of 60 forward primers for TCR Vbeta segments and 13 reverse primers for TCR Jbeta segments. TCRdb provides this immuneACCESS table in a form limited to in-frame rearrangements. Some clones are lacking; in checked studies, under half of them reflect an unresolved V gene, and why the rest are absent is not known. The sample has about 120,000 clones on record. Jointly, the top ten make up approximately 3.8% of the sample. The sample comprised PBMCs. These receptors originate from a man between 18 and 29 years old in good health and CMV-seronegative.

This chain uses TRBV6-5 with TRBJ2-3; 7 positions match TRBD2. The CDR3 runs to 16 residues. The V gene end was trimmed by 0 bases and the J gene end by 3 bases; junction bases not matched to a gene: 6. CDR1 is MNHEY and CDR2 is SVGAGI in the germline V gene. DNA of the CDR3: TGTGCCAGCAGTTACTCAGTAGCGGGCCTTACAGATACGCAGTATTTT. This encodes CASSYSVAGLTDTQYF.

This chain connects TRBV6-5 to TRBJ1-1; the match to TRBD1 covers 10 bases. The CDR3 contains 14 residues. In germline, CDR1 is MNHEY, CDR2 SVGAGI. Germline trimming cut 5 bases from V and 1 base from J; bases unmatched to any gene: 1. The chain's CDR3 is CASSDRGQNTEAFF. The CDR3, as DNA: TGTGCCAGCAGTGACAGGGGGCAGAACACTGAAGCTTTCTTT.

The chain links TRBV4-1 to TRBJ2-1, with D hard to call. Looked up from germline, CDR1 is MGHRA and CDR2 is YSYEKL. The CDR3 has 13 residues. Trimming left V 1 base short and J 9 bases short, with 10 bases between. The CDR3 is CASSQVSGAEQFF. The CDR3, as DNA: TGCGCCAGCAGCCAAGTCTCAGGCGCTGAGCAGTTCTTC.

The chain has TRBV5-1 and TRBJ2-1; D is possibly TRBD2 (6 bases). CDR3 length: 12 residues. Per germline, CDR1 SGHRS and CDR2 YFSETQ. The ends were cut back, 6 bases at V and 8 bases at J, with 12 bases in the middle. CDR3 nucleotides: TGCGCCAGCACGCGGGGCGGCGATGAGCAGTTCTTC. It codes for CASTRGGDEQFF.

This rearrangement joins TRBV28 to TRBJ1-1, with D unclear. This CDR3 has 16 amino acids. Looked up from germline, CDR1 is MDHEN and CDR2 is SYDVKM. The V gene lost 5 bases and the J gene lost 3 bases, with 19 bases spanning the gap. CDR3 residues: CASSPAEGGWDTEAFF. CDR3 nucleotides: TGTGCCAGCAGTCCGGCCGAGGGAGGGTGGGACACTGAAGCTTTCTTT. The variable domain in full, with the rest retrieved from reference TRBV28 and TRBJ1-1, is DVKVTQSSRYLVKRTGEKVFLECVQDMDHENMFWYRQDPGLGLRLIYFSYDVKMKEKGDIPEGYSVSREKKERFSLILESASTNQTSMYLCASSPAEGGWDTEAFFGQGTRLTVV.

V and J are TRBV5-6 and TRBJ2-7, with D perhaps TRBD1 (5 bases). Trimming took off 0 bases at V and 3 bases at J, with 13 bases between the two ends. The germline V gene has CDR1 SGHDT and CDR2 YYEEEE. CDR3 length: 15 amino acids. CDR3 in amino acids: CASSLALMDNYEQYF. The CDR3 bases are TGTGCCAGCAGCTTGGCCTTAATGGACAACTACGAGCAGTACTTC.

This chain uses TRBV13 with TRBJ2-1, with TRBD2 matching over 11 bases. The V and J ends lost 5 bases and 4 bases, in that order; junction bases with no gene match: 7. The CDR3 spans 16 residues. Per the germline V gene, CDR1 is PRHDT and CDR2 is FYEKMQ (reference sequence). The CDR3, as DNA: TGTGCCAGCAGCCTTACTAGCGGGAGACTGTACAATGAGCAGTTCTTC. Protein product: CASSLTSGRLYNEQFF.

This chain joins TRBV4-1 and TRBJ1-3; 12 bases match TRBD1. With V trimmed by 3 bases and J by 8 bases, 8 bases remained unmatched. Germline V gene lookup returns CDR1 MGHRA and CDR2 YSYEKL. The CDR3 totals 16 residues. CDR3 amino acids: CASSHHGTGGSDTIYF. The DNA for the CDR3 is TGCGCCAGCAGCCATCACGGGACAGGGGGCTCGGACACCATATATTTT.

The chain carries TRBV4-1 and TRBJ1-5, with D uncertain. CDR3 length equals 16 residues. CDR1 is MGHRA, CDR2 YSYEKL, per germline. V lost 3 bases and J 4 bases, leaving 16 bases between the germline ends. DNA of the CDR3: TGCGCCAGCAGCCACATGGGCCGGGGAGAGAATCAGCCCCAGCATTTT. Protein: CASSHMGRGENQPQHF.

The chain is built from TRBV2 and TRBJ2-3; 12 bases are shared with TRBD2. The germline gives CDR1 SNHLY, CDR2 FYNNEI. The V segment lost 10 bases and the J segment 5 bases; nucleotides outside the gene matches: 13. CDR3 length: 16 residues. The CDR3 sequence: CATRTLAGGPGDTQYF. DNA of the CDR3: TGTGCCACCCGAACTCTAGCGGGAGGGCCGGGAGATACGCAGTATTTT.

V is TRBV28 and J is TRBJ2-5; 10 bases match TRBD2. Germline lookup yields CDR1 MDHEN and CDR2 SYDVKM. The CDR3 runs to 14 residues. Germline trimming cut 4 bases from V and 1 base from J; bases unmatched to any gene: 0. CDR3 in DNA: TGTGCCAGCAGTTCTAGCGGGAGCCAAGAGACCCAGTACTTC. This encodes CASSSSGSQETQYF.

The CDR3 is CASKRTRTNYEQYF. The DNA for the CDR3 is TGTGCCAGCAAAAGAACCAGGACTAACTACGAGCAGTACTTC. The gene calls are TRBV6-5 and TRBJ2-7; tentative D call: TRBD2 (6 bases). V was cut by 7 bases and J by 3 bases, with 16 bases left in between. This CDR3 has 14 amino acids. The V gene's germline CDR1 is MNHEY and CDR2 SVGAGI.

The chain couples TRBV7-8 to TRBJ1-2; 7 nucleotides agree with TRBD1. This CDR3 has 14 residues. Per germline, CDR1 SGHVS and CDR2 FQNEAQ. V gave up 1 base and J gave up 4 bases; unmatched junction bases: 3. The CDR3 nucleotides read TGTGCCAGCAGCTTAGTACAGGGGTCCTATGGCTACACCTTC. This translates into CASSLVQGSYGYTF. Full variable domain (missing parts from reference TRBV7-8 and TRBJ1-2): GAGVSQSPRYKVAKRGQDVALRCDPISGHVSLFWYQQALGQGPEFLTYFQNEAQLDKSGLPSDRFFAERPEGSVSTLKIQRTQQEDSAVYLCASSLVQGSYGYTFGSGTRLTVV.

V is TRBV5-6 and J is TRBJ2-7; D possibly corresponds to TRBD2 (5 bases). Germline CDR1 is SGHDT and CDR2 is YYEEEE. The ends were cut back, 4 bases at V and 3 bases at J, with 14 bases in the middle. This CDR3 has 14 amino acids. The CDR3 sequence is CASSPRVRYYEQYF. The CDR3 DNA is TGTGCCAGCAGCCCGAGGGTCCGGTACTACGAGCAGTACTTC.

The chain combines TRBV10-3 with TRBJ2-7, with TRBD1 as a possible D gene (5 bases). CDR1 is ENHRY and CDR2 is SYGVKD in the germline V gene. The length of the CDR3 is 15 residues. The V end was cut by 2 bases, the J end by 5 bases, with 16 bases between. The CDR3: CAISEGAGPRDEQYF. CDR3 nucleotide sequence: TGTGCCATCAGTGAGGGGGCAGGTCCCCGAGACGAGCAGTACTTC.

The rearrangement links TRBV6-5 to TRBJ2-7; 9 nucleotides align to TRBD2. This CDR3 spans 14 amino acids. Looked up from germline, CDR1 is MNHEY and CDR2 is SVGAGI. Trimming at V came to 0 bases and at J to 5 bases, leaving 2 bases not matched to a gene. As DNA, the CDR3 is TGTGCCAGCAGTTACTCTAGCGGGGGAGACGAGCAGTACTTC. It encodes CASSYSSGGDEQYF.

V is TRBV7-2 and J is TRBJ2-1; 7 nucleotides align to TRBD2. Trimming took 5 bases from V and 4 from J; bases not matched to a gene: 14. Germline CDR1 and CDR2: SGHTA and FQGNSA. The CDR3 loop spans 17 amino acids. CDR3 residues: CASSPPIWGRDYNEQFF. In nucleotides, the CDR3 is TGTGCCAGCAGCCCCCCTATATGGGGGAGGGATTACAATGAGCAGTTCTTC.